Listed here is a single T cell receptor beta chain. Its specificity is unknown. Sequencing used immunoSEQ multiplex PCR; TCRdb keeps in-frame clones, though not all of them. The table lists about 21,000 clones, 85% to 90% of them singletons, with about 3.7% in the top ten. This sample's time point: recipient sample about 28 days before transplant, after cytoreduction. Recipient blood drawn about 28 days pretransplant and days 30, 100, 180 after. This entry comes from a study of T cell clonotyping in hematopoietic cell transplantation. Study summary: Pretransplant recipient samples were taken after cytoreduction. Findings and caveats of the study: Few recipient clonotypes overlapped donors; over 95% were de novo at given depth. Cells were unsorted, so CD4 and CD8 contributions were not separated.

The sample consisted of peripheral blood mononuclear cells, taken before stem cell transplant. This TCR derives from a man younger than 35 with biphenotypic leukemia. Some clones in this sample may be carry-over from other donors' samples.

This CDR3 reads CATTSQTGILSNQPQHF. In DNA, the CDR3 is TGTGCCACCACCTCCCAGACAGGGATTTTAAGCAATCAGCCCCAGCATTTT. V usage is TRBV10-3 and J usage is TRBJ1-5; 7 bases align to TRBD1. The V gene end was trimmed by 10 bases and the J gene end by 1 base; junction bases not matched to a gene: 16. The CDR3 length is 17 residues. Per germline, CDR1 ENHRY and CDR2 SYGVKD.